This is a list of T cell receptor beta chains from one sample in a study of resident and recirculating memory T cells in vitiligo. Using immunoSEQ multiplex PCR, the repertoire was profiled, and TCRdb retains in-frame clones only, with some absent. The table lists approximately 69,000 clones, approximately 91% of them singletons. The sample was blood. Receptors originate from a male donor with vitiligo. CDR3s include the opening cysteine and the closing phenylalanine or tryptophan. A D gene is named only where the DNA matches it firmly. Clone size is stated in some rows and not others, as once, few, many or a class when expanded.

V gene: TRBV4-3; D gene: .; clone size: few; J gene: TRBJ1-5; CDR3 DNA: TGCGCCAGCAGCCAAGACAGTAATCAGCCCCAGCATTTT; CDR3 protein: CASSQDSNQPQHF
V gene: TRBV7-6; D gene: TRBD2; clone size: .; J gene: TRBJ2-7; CDR3 DNA: TGTGCCAGCAGCCCAAGACTAGCGGGGGTTCGATACGAGCAGTACTTC; CDR3 protein: CASSPRLAGVRYEQYF
V gene: TRBV19; D gene: TRBD1; clone size: .; J gene: TRBJ1-4; CDR3 DNA: TGTGCCAGTAGTATAGGCGCAGGGGGAACGCTTGAAAAACTGTTTTTT; CDR3 protein: CASSIGAGGTLEKLFF
V gene: TRBV4-2; D gene: .; clone size: .; J gene: TRBJ1-4; CDR3 DNA: TGTGCCAGCAGCCAAGACAGGTTAACTAATGAAAAACTGTTTTTT; CDR3 protein: CASSQDRLTNEKLFF
V gene: TRBV4-3; D gene: TRBD1; clone size: .; J gene: TRBJ1-5; CDR3 DNA: TGCGCCAGCAGCCAAGATAGGGGGCGGCAGCCCCAGCATTTT; CDR3 protein: CASSQDRGRQPQHF
V gene: TRBV5-1; D gene: TRBD2; clone size: .; J gene: TRBJ2-1; CDR3 DNA: TGCGCCAGCAGCCCAATAGCGGGGGGTTCCTACAATGAGCAGTTCTTC; CDR3 protein: CASSPIAGGSYNEQFF
V gene: TRBV4-3; D gene: .; clone size: once; J gene: TRBJ2-7; CDR3 DNA: TGCGCCAGCAGCCAAGTAATTAGTTCTACCGCCTACGAGCAGTACTTC; CDR3 protein: CASSQVISSTAYEQYF
V gene: TRBV4-3; D gene: TRBD1; clone size: .; J gene: TRBJ2-1; CDR3 DNA: TGCGCCAGCAGCCAAGGGGACAGTTCCTACAATGAGCAGTTCTTC; CDR3 protein: CASSQGDSSYNEQFF
V gene: TRBV15; D gene: .; clone size: .; J gene: TRBJ1-3; CDR3 DNA: TGTGCCACCAGCAGAGATCAGTTTCCGGGAAACACCATATATTTT; CDR3 protein: CATSRDQFPGNTIYF
V gene: TRBV7-2; D gene: TRBD2; clone size: .; J gene: TRBJ2-3; CDR3 DNA: TGTGCCAGCAGCTCCTCTAGCGGGGGGGCCCTATTCTCAGATACGCAGTATTTT; CDR3 protein: CASSSSSGGALFSDTQYF
V gene: TRBV4-2; D gene: .; clone size: .; J gene: TRBJ1-4; CDR3 DNA: TGTGCCAGCAGCCAACCAGCAACTAATGAAAAACTGTTTTTT; CDR3 protein: CASSQPATNEKLFF
V gene: TRBV9; D gene: TRBD1; clone size: .; J gene: TRBJ1-2; CDR3 DNA: TGTGCCAGCAGCGGCAGGGGACAGGGGTTTTTAGGTGGCTACACCTTC; CDR3 protein: CASSGRGQGFLGGYTF
V gene: TRBV29-1; D gene: .; clone size: .; J gene: TRBJ1-4; CDR3 DNA: TGCAGCGCCCGAGCGGGAGGTACTAATGAAAAACTGTTTTTT; CDR3 protein: CSARAGGTNEKLFF
V gene: TRBV6-5; D gene: .; clone size: once; J gene: TRBJ2-2; CDR3 DNA: TGTGCCAGCAGTTACGCCCAGGGGTTAAAGGTCGGGGAGCTGTTTTTT; CDR3 protein: CASSYAQGLKVGELFF
V gene: TRBV28; D gene: .; clone size: .; J gene: TRBJ2-3; CDR3 DNA: TGTGCCAGCAGTTACAGTGGTACGCAGTATTTT; CDR3 protein: CASSYSGTQYF
V gene: TRBV6-5; D gene: .; clone size: .; J gene: TRBJ1-1; CDR3 DNA: TGTGCCAGCAGCAACGTACAGGGATCAGGGACTGAAGCTTTCTTT; CDR3 protein: CASSNVQGSGTEAFF
V gene: TRBV11-2; D gene: .; clone size: .; J gene: TRBJ1-2; CDR3 DNA: TGTGCCAGCAGCTTAGTACCGGGAGCTAACTATGGCTACACCTTC; CDR3 protein: CASSLVPGANYGYTF
V gene: TRBV6-1; D gene: TRBD1; clone size: once; J gene: TRBJ2-2; CDR3 DNA: TGTGCCAGCAGTGGGACAGGGGGTTGGGACGGGGAGCTGTTTTTT; CDR3 protein: CASSGTGGWDGELFF
V gene: TRBV5-4; D gene: .; clone size: .; J gene: TRBJ2-7; CDR3 DNA: TGTGCCAGCAGCTTGTCGCAGGGGAGATTTGGGTACGAGCAGTACTTC; CDR3 protein: CASSLSQGRFGYEQYF
V gene: TRBV7-9; D gene: .; clone size: .; J gene: TRBJ1-3; CDR3 DNA: TGTGCCAGCAGCTCAGGACTGAACTCTGGAAACACCATATATTTT; CDR3 protein: CASSSGLNSGNTIYF
V gene: TRBV6-1; D gene: TRBD2; clone size: once; J gene: TRBJ2-3; CDR3 DNA: TGTGCCAGCTCCCGACTAGCGGTCAACACAGATACGCAGTATTTT; CDR3 protein: CASSRLAVNTDTQYF
V gene: TRBV11-1; D gene: TRBD1; clone size: .; J gene: TRBJ2-2; CDR3 DNA: TGTGCCAGCAGCACCGCCGGACAGGGGGCGAGCACCGGGGAGCTGTTTTTT; CDR3 protein: CASSTAGQGASTGELFF
V gene: TRBV5-1; D gene: TRBD1; clone size: .; J gene: TRBJ2-7; CDR3 DNA: TGCGCCAGCAGATATGGACAGGGTTACGAGCAGTACTTC; CDR3 protein: CASRYGQGYEQYF
V gene: TRBV5-1; D gene: .; clone size: .; J gene: TRBJ1-1; CDR3 DNA: TGCGCCAGCAGCACAGGGACCATTGAAGCTTTCTTT; CDR3 protein: CASSTGTIEAFF
V gene: TRBV19; D gene: .; clone size: .; J gene: TRBJ2-6; CDR3 DNA: TGTGCCAGTAGCCAGCAGCCAGGTCGGACTGGGGCCAACGTCCTGACTTTC; CDR3 protein: CASSQQPGRTGANVLTF
V gene: TRBV7-2; D gene: .; clone size: .; J gene: TRBJ1-5; CDR3 DNA: TGTGCCAGCAGCTTAGTTGTAGGGGCGGACAATCAGCCCCAGCATTTT; CDR3 protein: CASSLVVGADNQPQHF
V gene: TRBV20-1; D gene: .; clone size: .; J gene: TRBJ1-2; CDR3 DNA: TGCAGTGCTAGAGATCCGGGAAGTCTCACCTTC; CDR3 protein: CSARDPGSLTF
V gene: TRBV19; D gene: .; clone size: .; J gene: TRBJ1-1; CDR3 DNA: TGTGCCAGTAGTATTTATATGGGAGGCATGAACACTGAAGCTTTCTTT; CDR3 protein: CASSIYMGGMNTEAFF
V gene: TRBV16; D gene: .; clone size: .; J gene: TRBJ1-2; CDR3 DNA: TGTGCCAGCAGCCAAAAACGAGGGTCTGGAGGCTACACCTTC; CDR3 protein: CASSQKRGSGGYTF
V gene: TRBV7-9; D gene: TRBD1; clone size: .; J gene: TRBJ2-7; CDR3 DNA: TGTGCCAGCAGCTTGGGACAAACAGGGGACGAGCAGTACTTC; CDR3 protein: CASSLGQTGDEQYF
V gene: TRBV9; D gene: TRBD2; clone size: .; J gene: TRBJ2-7; CDR3 DNA: TGTGCCAGCAGCCCCCGGGCTAGCGGGGGAATCAACGAGCAGTACTTC; CDR3 protein: CASSPRASGGINEQYF
V gene: TRBV9; D gene: TRBD1; clone size: .; J gene: TRBJ2-3; CDR3 DNA: TGTGCCAGCAGCGTAGCCCCGACAGGGAAAGATACGCAGTATTTT; CDR3 protein: CASSVAPTGKDTQYF
V gene: TRBV2; D gene: TRBD1; clone size: .; J gene: TRBJ1-5; CDR3 DNA: TGTGCCAGCAGTGAAGTGGGACAGGTTATACCATATAGCAATCAGCCCCAGCATTTT; CDR3 protein: CASSEVGQVIPYSNQPQHF
V gene: TRBV19; D gene: .; clone size: .; J gene: TRBJ2-1; CDR3 DNA: TGTGCCAGTAGTATAGTCGGTAGCCGTAACTCCTACAATGAGCAGTTCTTC; CDR3 protein: CASSIVGSRNSYNEQFF
V gene: TRBV7-2; D gene: TRBD1; clone size: .; J gene: TRBJ1-4; CDR3 DNA: TGTGCCAGCAGCGCCACAGGGGGGTGGGAAAAACTGTTTTTT; CDR3 protein: CASSATGGWEKLFF
V gene: TRBV4-1; D gene: .; clone size: .; J gene: TRBJ1-4; CDR3 DNA: TGCGCCAGCAGCCAGGCTCCGGGTACAACTAATGAAAAACTGTTTTTT; CDR3 protein: CASSQAPGTTNEKLFF
V gene: TRBV28; D gene: .; clone size: .; J gene: TRBJ1-2; CDR3 DNA: TGTGCCAGCAGTTTAGACTGGAAAGACTATGGCTACACCTTC; CDR3 protein: CASSLDWKDYGYTF
V gene: TRBV1; D gene: .; clone size: .; J gene: TRBJ2-7; CDR3 DNA: TGCACCAGCAGCCAAGTGGGGGAACCGGGACAGGGCTACGAGCAGTACTTC; CDR3 protein: CTSSQVGEPGQGYEQYF
V gene: TRBV7-3; D gene: .; clone size: .; J gene: TRBJ2-6; CDR3 DNA: TGTGCCAGCAGCCCCGACAGGTATCAGGCTCCAGGGGCCAACGTCCTGACTTTC; CDR3 protein: CASSPDRYQAPGANVLTF
V gene: TRBV9; D gene: .; clone size: .; J gene: TRBJ1-1; CDR3 DNA: TGTGCCAGCAGCGTAGCTCTGAACACTGAAGCTTTCTTT; CDR3 protein: CASSVALNTEAFF
V gene: TRBV6-5; D gene: .; clone size: .; J gene: TRBJ1-2; CDR3 DNA: TGTGCCAGCAGTTACGGAGGAAACTATGGCTACACCTTC; CDR3 protein: CASSYGGNYGYTF
V gene: TRBV6-5; D gene: TRBD1; clone size: .; J gene: TRBJ1-1; CDR3 DNA: TGTGCCAGCAGTTCGCAGGGGGTCGGCACTGAAGCTTTCTTT; CDR3 protein: CASSSQGVGTEAFF
V gene: TRBV6-5; D gene: .; clone size: .; J gene: TRBJ1-6; CDR3 DNA: TGTGCCAGCAGTTACTCGGCAGGCACTTATAATTCACCCCTCCACTTT; CDR3 protein: CASSYSAGTYNSPLHF
V gene: TRBV25-1; D gene: .; clone size: .; J gene: TRBJ1-1; CDR3 DNA: TGTGCCAGCAGTGAATGGGGGGGGAACACTGAAGCTTTCTTT; CDR3 protein: CASSEWGGNTEAFF
V gene: TRBV7-2; D gene: .; clone size: .; J gene: TRBJ2-2; CDR3 DNA: TGTGCCAGCACCCACTCAGGGTCCGGGGAGCTGTTTTTT; CDR3 protein: CASTHSGSGELFF
V gene: TRBV4-3; D gene: TRBD1; clone size: few; J gene: TRBJ1-4; CDR3 DNA: TGCGCCAGCAGCCCATGGACAGGCCCTAATGAAAAACTGTTTTTT; CDR3 protein: CASSPWTGPNEKLFF